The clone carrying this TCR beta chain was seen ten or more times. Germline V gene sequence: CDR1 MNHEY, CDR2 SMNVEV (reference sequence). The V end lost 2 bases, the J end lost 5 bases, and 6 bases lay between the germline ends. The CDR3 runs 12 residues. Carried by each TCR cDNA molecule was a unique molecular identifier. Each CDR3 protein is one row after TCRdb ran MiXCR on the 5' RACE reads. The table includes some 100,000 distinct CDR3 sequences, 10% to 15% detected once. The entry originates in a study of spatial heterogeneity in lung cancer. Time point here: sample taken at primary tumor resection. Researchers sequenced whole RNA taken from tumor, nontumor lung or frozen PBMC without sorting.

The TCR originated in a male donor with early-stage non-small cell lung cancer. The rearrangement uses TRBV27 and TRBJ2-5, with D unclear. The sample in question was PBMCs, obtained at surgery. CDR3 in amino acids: CASSLNGETQYF. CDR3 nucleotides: TGTGCCAGCAGTTTAAATGGGGAGACCCAGTACTTC.